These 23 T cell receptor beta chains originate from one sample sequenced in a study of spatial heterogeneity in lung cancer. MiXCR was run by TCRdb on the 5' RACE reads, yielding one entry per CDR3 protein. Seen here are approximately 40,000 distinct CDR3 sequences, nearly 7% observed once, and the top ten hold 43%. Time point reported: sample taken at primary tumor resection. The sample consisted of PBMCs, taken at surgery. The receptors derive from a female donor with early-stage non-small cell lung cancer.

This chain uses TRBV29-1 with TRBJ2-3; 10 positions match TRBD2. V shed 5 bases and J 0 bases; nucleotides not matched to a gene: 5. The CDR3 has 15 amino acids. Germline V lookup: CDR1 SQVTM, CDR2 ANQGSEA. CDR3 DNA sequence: TGCAGCGTTTCAACTAGCGGGGAGAGCACAGATACGCAGTATTTT. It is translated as CSVSTSGESTDTQYF.

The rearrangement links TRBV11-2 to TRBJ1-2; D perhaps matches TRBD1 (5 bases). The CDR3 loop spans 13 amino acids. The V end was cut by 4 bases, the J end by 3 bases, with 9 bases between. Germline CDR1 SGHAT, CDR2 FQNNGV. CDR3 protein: CASSSQDYYGYTF. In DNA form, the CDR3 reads TGTGCCAGCAGCTCACAGGATTACTATGGCTACACCTTC.

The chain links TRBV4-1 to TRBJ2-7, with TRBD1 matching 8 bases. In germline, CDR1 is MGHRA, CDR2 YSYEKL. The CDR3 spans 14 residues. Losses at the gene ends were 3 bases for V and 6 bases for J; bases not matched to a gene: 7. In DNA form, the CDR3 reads TGCGCCAGCAGCCAGGACAGGGACCTTGGCGAGCAGTACTTC. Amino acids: CASSQDRDLGEQYF.

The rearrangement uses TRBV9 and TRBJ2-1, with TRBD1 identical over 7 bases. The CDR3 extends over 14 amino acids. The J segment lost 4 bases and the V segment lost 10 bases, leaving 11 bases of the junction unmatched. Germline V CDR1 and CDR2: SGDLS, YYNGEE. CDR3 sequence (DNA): TGTGCCTCAAGTCCACAGGGGAATTACAATGAGCAGTTCTTC. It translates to CASSPQGNYNEQFF.

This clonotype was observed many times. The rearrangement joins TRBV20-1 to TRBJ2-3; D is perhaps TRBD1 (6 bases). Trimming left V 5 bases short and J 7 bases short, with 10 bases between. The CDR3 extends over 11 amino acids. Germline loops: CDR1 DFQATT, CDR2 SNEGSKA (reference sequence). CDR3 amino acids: CSAPTGNTQYF. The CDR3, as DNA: TGCAGTGCTCCCACAGGGAATACGCAGTATTTT.

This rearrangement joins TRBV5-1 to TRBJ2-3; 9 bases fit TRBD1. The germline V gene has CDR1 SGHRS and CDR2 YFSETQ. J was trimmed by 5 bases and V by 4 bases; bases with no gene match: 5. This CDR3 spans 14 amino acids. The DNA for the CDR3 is TGCGCCAGCAGCCCGACAGGGGGAAAAGATACGCAGTATTTT. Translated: CASSPTGGKDTQYF.

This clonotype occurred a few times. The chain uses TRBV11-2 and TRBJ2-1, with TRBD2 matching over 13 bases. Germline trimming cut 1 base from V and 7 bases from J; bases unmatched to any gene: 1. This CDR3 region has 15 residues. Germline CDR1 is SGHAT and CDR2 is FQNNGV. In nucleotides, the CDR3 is TGTGCCAGCAGCTTAGGACTAGCGGGGGGAAATGAGCAGTTCTTC. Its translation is CASSLGLAGGNEQFF.

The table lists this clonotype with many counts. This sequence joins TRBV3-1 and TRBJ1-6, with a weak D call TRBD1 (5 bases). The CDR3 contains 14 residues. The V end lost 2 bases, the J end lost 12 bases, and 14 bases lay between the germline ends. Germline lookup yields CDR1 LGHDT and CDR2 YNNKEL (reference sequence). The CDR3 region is CASSQRQGSRPLHF. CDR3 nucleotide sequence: TGTGCCAGCAGCCAAAGGCAGGGAAGTCGACCCCTCCACTTT.

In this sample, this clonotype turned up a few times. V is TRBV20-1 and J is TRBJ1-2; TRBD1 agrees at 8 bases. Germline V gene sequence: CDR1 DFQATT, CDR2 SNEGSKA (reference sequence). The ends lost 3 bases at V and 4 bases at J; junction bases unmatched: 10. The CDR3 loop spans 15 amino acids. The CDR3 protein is CSASRQGATIYGYTF. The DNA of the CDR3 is TGCAGTGCTAGTAGGCAGGGGGCGACGATCTATGGCTACACCTTC.

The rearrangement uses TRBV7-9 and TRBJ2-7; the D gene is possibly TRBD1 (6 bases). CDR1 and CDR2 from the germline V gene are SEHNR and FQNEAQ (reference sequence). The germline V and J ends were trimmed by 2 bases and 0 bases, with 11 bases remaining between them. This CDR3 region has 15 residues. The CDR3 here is CASSLMGAGSYEQYF. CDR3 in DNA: TGTGCCAGCAGCTTAATGGGGGCTGGCTCCTACGAGCAGTACTTC. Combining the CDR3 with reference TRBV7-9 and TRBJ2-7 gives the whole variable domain DTGVSQNPRHKITKRGQNVTFRCDPISEHNRLYWYRQTLGQGPEFLTYFQNEAQLEKSRLLSDRFSAERPKGSFSTLEIQRTEQGDSAMYLCASSLMGAGSYEQYFGPGTRLTVT.

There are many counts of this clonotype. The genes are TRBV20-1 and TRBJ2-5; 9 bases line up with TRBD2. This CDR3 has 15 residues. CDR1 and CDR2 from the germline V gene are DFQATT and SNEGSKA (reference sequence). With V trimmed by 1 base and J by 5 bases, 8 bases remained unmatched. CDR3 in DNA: TGCAGTGCTAGAGGGGTAGCGGGGGTTTTGGAGACCCAGTACTTC. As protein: CSARGVAGVLETQYF.

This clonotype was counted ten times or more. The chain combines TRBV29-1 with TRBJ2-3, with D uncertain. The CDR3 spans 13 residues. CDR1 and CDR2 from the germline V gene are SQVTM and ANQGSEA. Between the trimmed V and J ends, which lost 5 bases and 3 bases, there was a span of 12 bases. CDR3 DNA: TGCAGCGTTCGCTCCCCAAGAACAGATACGCAGTATTTT. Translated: CSVRSPRTDTQYF.

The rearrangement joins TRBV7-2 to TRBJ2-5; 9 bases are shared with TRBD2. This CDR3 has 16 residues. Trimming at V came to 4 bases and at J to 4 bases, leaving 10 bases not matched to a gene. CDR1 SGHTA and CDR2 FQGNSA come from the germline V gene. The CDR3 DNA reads TGTGCCAGCAGCTCCAGTTGGCGGGGGGGTCGAGAGACCCAGTACTTC. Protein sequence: CASSSSWRGGRETQYF. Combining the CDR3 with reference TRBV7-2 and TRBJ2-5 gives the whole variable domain GAGVSQSPSNKVTEKGKDVELRCDPISGHTALYWYRQSLGQGLEFLIYFQGNSAPDKSGLPSDRFSAERTGGSVSTLTIQRTQQEDSAVYLCASSSSWRGGRETQYFGPGTRLLVL.

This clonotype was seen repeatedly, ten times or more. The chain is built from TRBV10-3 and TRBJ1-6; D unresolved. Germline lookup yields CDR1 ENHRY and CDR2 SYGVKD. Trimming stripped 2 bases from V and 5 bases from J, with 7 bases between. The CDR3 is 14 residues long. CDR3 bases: TGTGCCATCAGTGAGCGGCAGGATAATTCACCCCTCCACTTT. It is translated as CAISERQDNSPLHF.

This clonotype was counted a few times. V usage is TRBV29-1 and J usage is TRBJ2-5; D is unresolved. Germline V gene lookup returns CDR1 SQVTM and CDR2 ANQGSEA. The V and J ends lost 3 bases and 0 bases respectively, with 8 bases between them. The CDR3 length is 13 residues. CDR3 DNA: TGCAGCGTTGACCGCAATTACCAAGAGACCCAGTACTTC. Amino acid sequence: CSVDRNYQETQYF.

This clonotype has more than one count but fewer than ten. The CDR3, as DNA: TGCAGCGTTGGTCAGACTAACTATGGCTACACCTTC. This encodes CSVGQTNYGYTF. The V gene is TRBV29-1, the J gene TRBJ1-2; D call uncertain. This CDR3 region has 12 residues. Germline V gene lookup returns CDR1 SQVTM and CDR2 ANQGSEA. V gave up 4 bases and J gave up 0 bases, with 6 bases separating them. The entire variable domain, with the rest obtained from reference TRBV29-1 and TRBJ1-2, is as follows: SAVISQKPSRDICQRGTSLTIQCQVDSQVTMMFWYRQQPGQSLTLIATANQGSEATYESGFVIDKFPISRPNLTFSTLTVSNMSPEDSSIYLCSVGQTNYGYTFGSGTRLTVV.

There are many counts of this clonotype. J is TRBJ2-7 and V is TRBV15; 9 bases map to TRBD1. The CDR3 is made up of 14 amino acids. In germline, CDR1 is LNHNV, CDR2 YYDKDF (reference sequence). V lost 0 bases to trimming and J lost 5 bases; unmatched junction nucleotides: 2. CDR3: CATSRETGGDEQYF. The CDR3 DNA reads TGTGCCACCAGCAGAGAGACAGGGGGTGACGAGCAGTACTTC.

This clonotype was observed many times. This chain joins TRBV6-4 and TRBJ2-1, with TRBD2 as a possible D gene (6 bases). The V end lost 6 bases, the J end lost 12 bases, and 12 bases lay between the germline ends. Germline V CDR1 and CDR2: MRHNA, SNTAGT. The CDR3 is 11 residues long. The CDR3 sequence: CASRIGTLQFF. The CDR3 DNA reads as TGTGCCAGCAGGATTGGGACTTTGCAGTTCTTC.

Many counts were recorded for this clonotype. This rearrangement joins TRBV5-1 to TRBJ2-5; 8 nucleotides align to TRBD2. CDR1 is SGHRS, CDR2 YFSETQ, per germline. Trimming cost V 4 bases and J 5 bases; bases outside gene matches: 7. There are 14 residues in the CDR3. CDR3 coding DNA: TGCGCCAGCAGCCTAAGCGGGGGCTGGGAGACCCAGTACTTC. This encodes CASSLSGGWETQYF.

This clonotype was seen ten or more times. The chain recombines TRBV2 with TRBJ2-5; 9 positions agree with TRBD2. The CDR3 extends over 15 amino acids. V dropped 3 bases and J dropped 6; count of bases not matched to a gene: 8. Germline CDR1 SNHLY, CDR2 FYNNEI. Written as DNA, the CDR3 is TGTGCCAGCAGTGACGTGCGTAGCGGGGGAAAGACCCAGTACTTC. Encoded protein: CASSDVRSGGKTQYF.

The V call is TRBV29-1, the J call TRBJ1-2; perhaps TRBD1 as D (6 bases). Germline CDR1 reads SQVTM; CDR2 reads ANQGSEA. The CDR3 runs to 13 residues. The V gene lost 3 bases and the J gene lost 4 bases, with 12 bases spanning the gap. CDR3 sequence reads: CSVEVQGLYGYTF. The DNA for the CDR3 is TGCAGCGTTGAGGTCCAGGGGCTCTATGGCTACACCTTC.

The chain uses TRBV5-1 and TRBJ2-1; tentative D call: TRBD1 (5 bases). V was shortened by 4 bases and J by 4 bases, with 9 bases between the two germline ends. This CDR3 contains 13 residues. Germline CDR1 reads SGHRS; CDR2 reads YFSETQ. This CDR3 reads CASSPHRYNEQFF. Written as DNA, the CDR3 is TGCGCCAGCAGCCCCCACAGGTACAATGAGCAGTTCTTC.

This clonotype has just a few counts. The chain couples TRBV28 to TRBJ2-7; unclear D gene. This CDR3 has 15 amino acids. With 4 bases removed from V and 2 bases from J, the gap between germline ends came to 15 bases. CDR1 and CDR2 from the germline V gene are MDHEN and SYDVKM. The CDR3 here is CASSSPLPAPYEQYF. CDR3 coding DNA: TGTGCCAGCAGTTCGCCGCTACCAGCCCCCTACGAGCAGTACTTC.